Detailed here is one TCR beta chain. What it binds is unknown. This record belongs to a study of blood T cells in healthy people across ages. Study results and caveats: A roughly linear age-dependent decrease characterized TCR beta diversity per million T cells.

Looked up from germline, CDR1 is MRHNA and CDR2 is SNTAGT. This CDR3 has 17 amino acids. The trim removed 8 bases at V and 5 bases at J, leaving 15 bases unmatched. A sample-barcoded 5' primer and a J-beta primer mix were used in a second PCR of roughly 6 to 12 cycles. Unique molecular identifiers of 12 random nucleotides labeled each cDNA. TCRdb reprocessed the 5' RACE reads via MiXCR and lists one record per CDR3 protein. The table shows more than 1,000,000 distinct CDR3 sequences, with 25% occurring only once. The sample was also linked to a second study, of T cells of mothers and their children. That publication notes: The TCR beta CDR3 read count exceeded 9 million for each mother and was around 3.1 million for each child.

Sample: blood. This receptor was taken from a girl aged 2-10 years in good health. The chain links TRBV6-4 to TRBJ2-5, with 12 bases identical to TRBD2. The CDR3 spells CASEKIRTSGKGETQYF. Written as DNA, the CDR3 is TGTGCCAGCGAAAAGATTCGGACTAGCGGGAAGGGGGAGACCCAGTACTTC.